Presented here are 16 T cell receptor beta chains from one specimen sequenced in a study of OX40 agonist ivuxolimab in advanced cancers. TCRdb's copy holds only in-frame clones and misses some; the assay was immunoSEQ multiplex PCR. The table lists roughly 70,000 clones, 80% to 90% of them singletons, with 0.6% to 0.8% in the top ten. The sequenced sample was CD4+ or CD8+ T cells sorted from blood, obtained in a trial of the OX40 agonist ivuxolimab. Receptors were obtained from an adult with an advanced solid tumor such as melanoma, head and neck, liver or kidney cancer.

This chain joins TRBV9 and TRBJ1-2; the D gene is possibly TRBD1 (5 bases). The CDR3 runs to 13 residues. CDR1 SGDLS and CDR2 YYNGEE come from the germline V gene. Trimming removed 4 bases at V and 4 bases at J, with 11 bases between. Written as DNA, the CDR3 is TGTGCCAGCAGCTTCTCAGGGAGCTATGGCTACACCTTC. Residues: CASSFSGSYGYTF.

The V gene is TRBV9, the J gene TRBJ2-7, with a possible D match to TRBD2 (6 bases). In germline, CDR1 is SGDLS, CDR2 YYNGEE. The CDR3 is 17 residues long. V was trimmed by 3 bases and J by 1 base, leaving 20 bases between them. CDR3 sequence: CASSEGLDFEGSYEQYF. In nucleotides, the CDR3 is TGTGCCAGCAGCGAGGGACTGGACTTCGAGGGATCCTACGAGCAGTACTTC.

CDR3 DNA sequence: TGTGCCAGCCGAGCGGCAGGGGAGACCCAGTACTTC. Its translation is CASRAAGETQYF. This sequence joins TRBV27 and TRBJ2-5; perhaps D is TRBD1 or TRBD2 (5 bases each). The CDR3 contains 12 residues. The germline V gene has CDR1 MNHEY and CDR2 SMNVEV (reference sequence). Deletions cut 8 bases from V and 5 bases from J, with 12 bases between.

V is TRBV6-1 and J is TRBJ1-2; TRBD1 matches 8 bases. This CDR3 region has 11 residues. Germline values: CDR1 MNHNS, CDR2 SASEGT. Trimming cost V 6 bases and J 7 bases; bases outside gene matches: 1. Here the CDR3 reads CASRQGGGYTF. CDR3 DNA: TGTGCCAGCAGACAGGGGGGTGGCTACACCTTC.

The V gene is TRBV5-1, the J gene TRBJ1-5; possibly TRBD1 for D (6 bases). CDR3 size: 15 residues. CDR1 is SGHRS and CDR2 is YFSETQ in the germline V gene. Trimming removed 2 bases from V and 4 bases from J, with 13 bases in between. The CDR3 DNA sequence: TGCGCCAGCAGCTTCTATCAGGGGCCAAATCAGCCCCAGCATTTT. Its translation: CASSFYQGPNQPQHF.

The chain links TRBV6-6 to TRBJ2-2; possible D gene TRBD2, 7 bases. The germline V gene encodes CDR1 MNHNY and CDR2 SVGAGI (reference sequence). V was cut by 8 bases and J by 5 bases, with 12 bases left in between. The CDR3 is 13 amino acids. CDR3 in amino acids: CASGGATTGELFF. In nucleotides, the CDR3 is TGTGCCAGCGGGGGGGCCACAACCGGGGAGCTGTTTTTT.

The CDR3 DNA follows: TGCGCCAGCAGCCAAGATCCCACTAGCGGGGAGTATGAGCAGTTCTTC. Translation gives CASSQDPTSGEYEQFF. This rearrangement joins TRBV4-1 to TRBJ2-1; 10 bases align to TRBD2. The CDR3 extends over 16 amino acids. The germline CDR1 and CDR2 sequences are MGHRA and YSYEKL. The junction had 7 bases not matched to a gene; V was cut back by 0 bases and J by 8 bases.

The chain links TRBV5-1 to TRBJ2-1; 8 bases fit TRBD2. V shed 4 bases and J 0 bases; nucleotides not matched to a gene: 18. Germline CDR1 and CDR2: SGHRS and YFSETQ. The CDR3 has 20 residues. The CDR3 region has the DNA TGCGCCAGCAGCGCGCCGGTCCAGGCGGGGGGCCTCAGCTCCTACAATGAGCAGTTCTTC. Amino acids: CASSAPVQAGGLSSYNEQFF.

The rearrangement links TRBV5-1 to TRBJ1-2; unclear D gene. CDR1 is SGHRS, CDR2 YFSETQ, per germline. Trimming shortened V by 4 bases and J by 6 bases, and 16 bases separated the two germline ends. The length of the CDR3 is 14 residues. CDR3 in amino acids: CASSPTDGKNGYTF. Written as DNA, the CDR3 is TGCGCCAGCAGCCCCACGGACGGGAAAAATGGCTACACCTTC.

CDR3 sequence: CASSLLSQETQYF. CDR3 nucleotides: TGTGCCAGCAGCCTCCTAAGCCAAGAGACCCAGTACTTC. The chain couples TRBV7-6 to TRBJ2-5, with D unclear. V lost 5 bases to trimming and J lost 1 base, with 8 bases between them. Germline CDR1 SGHVS, CDR2 FNYEAQ. The CDR3 extends over 13 amino acids. Based on the CDR3 plus reference TRBV7-6 and TRBJ2-5, the full variable domain is GAGVSQSPRYKVTKRGQDVALRCDPISGHVSLYWYRQALGQGPEFLTYFNYEAQQDKSGLPNDRFSAERPEGSISTLTIQRTEQRDSAMYRCASSLLSQETQYFGPGTRLLVL.

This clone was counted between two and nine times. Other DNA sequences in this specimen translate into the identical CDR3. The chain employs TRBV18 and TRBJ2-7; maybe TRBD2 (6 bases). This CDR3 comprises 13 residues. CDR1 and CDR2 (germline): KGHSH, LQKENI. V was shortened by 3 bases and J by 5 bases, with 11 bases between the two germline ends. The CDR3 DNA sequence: TGTGCCAGCTCACCGAGGAGGGGCCACGAGCAGTACTTC. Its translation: CASSPRRGHEQYF.

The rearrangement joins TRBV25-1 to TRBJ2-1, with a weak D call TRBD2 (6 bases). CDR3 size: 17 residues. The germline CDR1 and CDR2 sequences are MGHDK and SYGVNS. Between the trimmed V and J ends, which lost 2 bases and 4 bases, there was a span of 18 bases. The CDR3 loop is CASSERIGGLRYNEQFF. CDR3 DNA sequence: TGTGCCAGCAGTGAACGAATCGGGGGATTGAGGTACAATGAGCAGTTCTTC.

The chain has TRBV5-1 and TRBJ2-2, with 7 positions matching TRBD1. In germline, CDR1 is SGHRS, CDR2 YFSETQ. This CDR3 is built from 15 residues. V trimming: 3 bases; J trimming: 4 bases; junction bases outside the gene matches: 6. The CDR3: CASSSRQGATGELFF. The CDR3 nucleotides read TGCGCCAGCAGCTCCAGACAGGGTGCCACCGGGGAGCTGTTTTTT.

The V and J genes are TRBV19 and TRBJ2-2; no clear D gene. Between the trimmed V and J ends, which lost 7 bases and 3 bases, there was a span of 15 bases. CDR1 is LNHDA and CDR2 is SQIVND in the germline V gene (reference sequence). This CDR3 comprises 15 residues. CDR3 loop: CASTQGIIDTGELFF. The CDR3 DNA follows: TGTGCCAGTACGCAAGGAATCATAGACACCGGGGAGCTGTTTTTT.

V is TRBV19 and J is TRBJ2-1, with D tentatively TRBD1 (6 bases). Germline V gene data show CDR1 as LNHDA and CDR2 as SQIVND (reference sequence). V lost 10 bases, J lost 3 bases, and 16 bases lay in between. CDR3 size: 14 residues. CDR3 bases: TGTGCCACCTCCCCCCCGGGACACTACAATGAGCAGTTCTTC. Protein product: CATSPPGHYNEQFF.

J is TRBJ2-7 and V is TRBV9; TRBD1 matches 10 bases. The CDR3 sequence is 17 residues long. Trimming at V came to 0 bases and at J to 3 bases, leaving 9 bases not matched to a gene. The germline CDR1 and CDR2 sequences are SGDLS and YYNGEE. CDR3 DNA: TGTGCCAGCAGCGTAGCTCTAGGGACAGGGGTTGGCTACGAGCAGTACTTC. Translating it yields CASSVALGTGVGYEQYF.